These 26 T cell receptor beta chains came from one sample sequenced in a study of T cells after yellow fever vaccination. MiXCR was run by TCRdb on the 5' RACE reads, yielding one entry per CDR3 protein. Of roughly 190,000 distinct CDR3 sequences listed, approximately 11% are singletons. The specimen was CD8+ T cells sorted from PBMCs, collected 15 days after the yellow fever booster vaccination. These receptors all stem from a man aged 18 to 29 who received the YFV17D yellow fever vaccine.

The V and J genes are TRBV29-1 and TRBJ1-2; D is unresolved. The CDR3 runs 13 residues. Germline V CDR1 and CDR2: SQVTM, ANQGSEA. Trimming shortened V by 4 bases and J by 0 bases, and 9 bases separated the two germline ends. As DNA, the CDR3 is TGCAGCGTTGTGTCGGGAGCTAACTATGGCTACACCTTC. Its protein product is CSVVSGANYGYTF.

This clonotype occurred a few times. The chain recombines TRBV27 with TRBJ1-4; D possibly corresponds to TRBD1 (6 bases). Trimming shortened V by 5 bases and J by 8 bases, and 21 bases separated the two germline ends. The CDR3 is 16 amino acids. The germline gives CDR1 MNHEY, CDR2 SMNVEV (reference sequence). The CDR3 nucleotides read TGTGCCAGCAGTGCCAGGGTGGGGGCCCGTTACGAAAAACTGTTTTTT. As protein: CASSARVGARYEKLFF.

This clonotype showed up just once. This chain links TRBV5-6 with TRBJ2-5, with TRBD1 identical over 7 bases. This CDR3 has 13 amino acids. Germline CDR1 is SGHDT and CDR2 is YYEEEE. The V gene end was trimmed by 6 bases and the J gene end by 1 base; junction bases not matched to a gene: 3. This CDR3 is CASKGTVQETQYF. The CDR3 DNA sequence: TGTGCCAGCAAAGGGACAGTCCAAGAGACCCAGTACTTC.

This clonotype was counted between two and nine times. The chain has TRBV7-9 and TRBJ2-7; 7 nucleotides agree with TRBD1. The CDR3 is made up of 13 amino acids. CDR1 and CDR2 from the germline V gene are SEHNR and FQNEAQ (reference sequence). V was pared by 1 base and J by 3 bases, with 0 bases of the junction left unmatched. CDR3 in DNA: TGTGCCAGCAGCTTAGGGGACAGCTACGAGCAGTACGTC. Amino acids: CASSLGDSYEQYV.

This chain uses TRBV5-1 with TRBJ2-1, with 7 bases aligning to TRBD2. This CDR3 spans 15 amino acids. V trimming: 4 bases; J trimming: 7 bases; junction bases outside the gene matches: 11. CDR1 is SGHRS and CDR2 is YFSETQ in the germline V gene. This CDR3 is CASSLLGEGWNEQFF. The CDR3 region has the DNA TGCGCCAGCAGCCTCCTTGGGGAGGGTTGGAATGAGCAGTTCTTC.

There are a few counts of this clonotype. V is TRBV18 and J is TRBJ2-7; 8 bases align to TRBD1. Germline values: CDR1 KGHSH, CDR2 LQKENI. Trimming removed 4 bases from V and 2 bases from J; junction bases left unmatched: 7. The CDR3 has 15 amino acids. The CDR3, as DNA: TGTGCCAGCTCACTCGCCGGGACAGGTCCCTACGAGCAGTACTTC. It encodes CASSLAGTGPYEQYF.

The J gene is TRBJ2-2, the V gene TRBV7-8, with D possibly matching TRBD2 (7 bases). Germline V gene sequence: CDR1 SGHVS, CDR2 FQNEAQ. The length of the CDR3 is 14 residues. Trimming cost V 5 bases and J 4 bases, with 11 bases left between them. The CDR3 loop reads CASSRGAVTGELFF. Written as DNA, the CDR3 is TGTGCCAGCAGCCGGGGGGCAGTCACCGGGGAGCTGTTTTTT.

The rearrangement uses TRBV4-3 and TRBJ2-1; tentatively, D is TRBD2 (6 bases). Trimming took off 0 bases at V and 8 bases at J, with 17 bases between the two ends. The CDR3 sequence is 16 residues long. Germline assignment: CDR1 LGHNA and CDR2 YSLEER. The CDR3 is CASSQDGQGLHYEQFF. CDR3 DNA: TGCGCCAGCAGCCAAGATGGTCAGGGACTCCACTATGAGCAGTTCTTC.

This clonotype was recorded a few times. The CDR3 is CASSANRDTSGNTIYF. DNA of the CDR3: TGTGCCAGCAGCGCTAACCGGGACACCTCTGGAAACACCATATATTTT. The rearrangement uses TRBV9 and TRBJ1-3; maybe TRBD1 (6 bases). Germline CDR1 is SGDLS and CDR2 is YYNGEE. The CDR3 covers 16 residues. Deletions cut 3 bases from V and 0 bases from J, with 13 bases between.

This clonotype was observed at least ten times. The CDR3 nucleotides are TGTGCCAGCAGCACTACTAAAAATGAGCAGTTCTTC. Its translation: CASSTTKNEQFF. The rearrangement links TRBV7-9 to TRBJ2-1; D is undetermined. The length of the CDR3 is 12 residues. V lost 5 bases and J lost 7, with 9 bases in between. Germline loops: CDR1 SEHNR, CDR2 FQNEAQ (reference sequence).

V is TRBV5-5 and J is TRBJ1-1, with TRBD1 matching 7 bases. The CDR3 length is 18 residues. Germline values: CDR1 SGHKS, CDR2 YYEKEE (reference sequence). The V segment lost 7 bases and the J segment 0 bases; nucleotides outside the gene matches: 18. This CDR3 reads CASGGRRTGESLNTEAFF. CDR3 nucleotide sequence: TGTGCCAGCGGGGGAAGAAGGACAGGAGAGAGTTTGAACACTGAAGCTTTCTTT.

This clonotype was counted many times. The gene calls are TRBV6-5 and TRBJ1-2; TRBD1 is a possible D gene (6 bases). The length of the CDR3 is 14 residues. The germline V gene encodes CDR1 MNHEY and CDR2 SVGAGI. Trimming stripped 5 bases from V and 3 bases from J, with 13 bases between. The CDR3 region has the DNA TGTGCCAGCAGTCCTCGGGGGGGCCACTATGGCTACACCTTC. Translation: CASSPRGGHYGYTF.

The genes are TRBV5-1 and TRBJ2-3, with 8 bases aligning to TRBD2. Unmatched junction bases numbered 9, after V lost 2 bases and J lost 1 base. Germline values: CDR1 SGHRS, CDR2 YFSETQ. The CDR3 loop spans 17 amino acids. The CDR3 is CASSFRGSGAGTDTQYF. The CDR3 DNA reads TGCGCCAGCAGCTTTCGGGGTAGCGGGGCCGGCACAGATACGCAGTATTTT.

This clonotype appeared a few times. The V gene is TRBV5-6, the J gene TRBJ2-7; D uncertain. V lost 0 bases, J lost 0 bases, and 7 bases lay in between. Germline V gives CDR1 SGHDT, CDR2 YYEEEE. This CDR3 has 14 residues. CDR3 loop: CASSLEASSYEQYF. DNA for the CDR3: TGTGCCAGCAGCTTGGAAGCTAGCTCCTACGAGCAGTACTTC.

A few counts support this clonotype. The chain joins TRBV29-1 to TRBJ2-2; perhaps TRBD2 as D (7 bases). This CDR3 has 15 residues. V was trimmed by 5 bases and J by 1 base, leaving 14 bases between them. Germline lookup yields CDR1 SQVTM and CDR2 ANQGSEA. The CDR3 bases are TGCAGCGTTTCCTCTAGGGGGGGGAACACCGGGGAGCTGTTTTTT. Amino acids: CSVSSRGGNTGELFF.

This clonotype has more than one count but fewer than ten. The rearrangement uses TRBV5-1 and TRBJ2-2, with 9 bases aligning to TRBD1. The CDR3 has 16 amino acids. Trimming removed 4 bases from V and 7 bases from J; junction bases left unmatched: 11. CDR1 is SGHRS and CDR2 is YFSETQ in the germline V gene. CDR3 coding DNA: TGCGCCAGCAGCACCACAGGGGGCGGAAAGAACGGGGAGCTGTTTTTT. It yields the protein CASSTTGGGKNGELFF.

This clonotype showed up just a few times. The chain combines TRBV5-1 with TRBJ2-7; 7 nucleotides line up with TRBD1. Germline lookup yields CDR1 SGHRS and CDR2 YFSETQ. The CDR3 extends over 16 amino acids. V shed 2 bases and J 4 bases; nucleotides not matched to a gene: 12. Written as DNA, the CDR3 is TGCGCCAGCAGCTTACGTAAGGGACAGATCGGGTACGAGCAGTACTTC. Translating it yields CASSLRKGQIGYEQYF.

The genes are TRBV12-3 or TRBV12-4 and TRBJ2-5; D uncertain. This CDR3 region has 11 residues. V dropped 3 bases and J dropped 3 bases, with 2 bases sitting between them. CDR3 loop: CASSFEETQYF. The CDR3 DNA follows: TGTGCCAGCAGTTTTGAAGAGACCCAGTACTTC.

This chain connects TRBV14 to TRBJ2-3; 7 bases align to TRBD2. The CDR3 loop spans 15 amino acids. The V gene end was trimmed by 5 bases and the J gene end by 1 base; junction bases not matched to a gene: 6. The V gene's germline CDR1 is SGHDN and CDR2 FVKESK. The CDR3 DNA reads TGTGCCAGCAGCGGGCCTACTAGCGGCACAGATACGCAGTATTTT. Its protein is CASSGPTSGTDTQYF.

The genes are TRBV10-3 and TRBJ2-7, with D tentatively TRBD1 (6 bases). Germline CDR1 and CDR2: ENHRY and SYGVKD. The CDR3 covers 16 residues. Trimming pared 3 bases from V and 1 base from J, leaving 16 bases between. The CDR3 DNA reads as TGTGCCATCAGTGACGGGACAACAAAACCTTCCTACGAGCAGTACGTC. This encodes CAISDGTTKPSYEQYV.

This clonotype was counted a few times. This rearrangement joins TRBV6-6 to TRBJ2-5, with D possibly matching TRBD1 (7 bases). The CDR3 sequence is 12 residues long. V dropped 8 bases and J dropped 7 bases, with 14 bases sitting between them. Germline V gene sequence: CDR1 MNHNY, CDR2 SVGAGI (reference sequence). CDR3 nucleotides: TGTGCCAGCCTGGAGGGGGCTGGGACCCAGTACTTC. The encoded protein is CASLEGAGTQYF.

This clonotype was recorded many times. The chain employs TRBV4-3 and TRBJ2-2; D is ambiguous. Germline CDR1 and CDR2: LGHNA and YSLEER. Trimming took off 0 bases at V and 2 bases at J, with 10 bases between the two ends. The CDR3 sequence is 16 residues long. The CDR3 region is CASSQDSAANTGELFF. DNA for the CDR3: TGCGCCAGCAGCCAAGATTCGGCAGCCAACACCGGGGAGCTGTTTTTT.

This clonotype was seen more than once but under ten times. The rearrangement joins TRBV12-3 or TRBV12-4 to TRBJ1-2; maybe TRBD1 (6 bases). V lost 5 bases and J lost 6, with 10 bases in between. This CDR3 spans 12 amino acids. The CDR3 reads CASSTRTDGYTF. In DNA, the CDR3 is TGTGCCAGCAGTACCCGGACAGATGGCTACACCTTC.

The chain links TRBV7-9 to TRBJ2-1; a possible D gene is TRBD2 (5 bases). Deletions cut 1 base from V and 6 bases from J, with 10 bases between. The CDR3 sequence is 14 residues long. The germline V gene encodes CDR1 SEHNR and CDR2 FQNEAQ (reference sequence). The CDR3, as DNA: TGTGCCAGCAGCTTAGGAGAAAGCGGCAATGAGCAGTTCTTC. This codes for CASSLGESGNEQFF.

This sequence joins TRBV7-2 and TRBJ2-7, with D perhaps matching TRBD1 or TRBD2 (5 bases each). CDR1 is SGHTA, CDR2 FQGNSA, per germline. Trimming removed 8 bases at V and 0 bases at J, with 11 bases between. CDR3 length: 13 residues. The CDR3 region is CASRDPSSYEQYF. The CDR3 bases are TGTGCCAGCCGGGACCCGAGCTCCTACGAGCAGTACTTC.

This clonotype was found a few times. The chain carries TRBV11-1 and TRBJ2-7; D tentatively fits TRBD1 or TRBD2 (5 bases each). The germline CDR1 and CDR2 sequences are SGHAT and FQDESV (reference sequence). The CDR3 has 14 amino acids. V dropped 0 bases and J dropped 0 bases, with 6 bases sitting between them. CDR3 sequence (DNA): TGTGCCAGCAGCTTAGCTGGGGGCTCCTACGAGCAGTACGTC. This translates into CASSLAGGSYEQYV.